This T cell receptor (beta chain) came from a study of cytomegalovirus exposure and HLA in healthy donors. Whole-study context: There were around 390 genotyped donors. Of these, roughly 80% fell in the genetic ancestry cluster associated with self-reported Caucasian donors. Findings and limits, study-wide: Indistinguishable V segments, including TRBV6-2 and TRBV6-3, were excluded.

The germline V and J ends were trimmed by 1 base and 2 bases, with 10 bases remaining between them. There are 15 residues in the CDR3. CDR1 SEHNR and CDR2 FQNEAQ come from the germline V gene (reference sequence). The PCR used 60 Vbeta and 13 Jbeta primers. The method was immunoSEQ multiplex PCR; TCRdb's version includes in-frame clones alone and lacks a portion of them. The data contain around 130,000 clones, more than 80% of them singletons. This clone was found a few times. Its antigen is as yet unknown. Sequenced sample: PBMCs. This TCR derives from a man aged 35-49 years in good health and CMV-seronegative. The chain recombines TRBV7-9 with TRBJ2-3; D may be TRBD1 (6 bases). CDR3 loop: CASSLGQAYTDTQYF. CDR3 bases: TGTGCCAGCAGCTTAGGACAGGCCTACACAGATACGCAGTATTTT.